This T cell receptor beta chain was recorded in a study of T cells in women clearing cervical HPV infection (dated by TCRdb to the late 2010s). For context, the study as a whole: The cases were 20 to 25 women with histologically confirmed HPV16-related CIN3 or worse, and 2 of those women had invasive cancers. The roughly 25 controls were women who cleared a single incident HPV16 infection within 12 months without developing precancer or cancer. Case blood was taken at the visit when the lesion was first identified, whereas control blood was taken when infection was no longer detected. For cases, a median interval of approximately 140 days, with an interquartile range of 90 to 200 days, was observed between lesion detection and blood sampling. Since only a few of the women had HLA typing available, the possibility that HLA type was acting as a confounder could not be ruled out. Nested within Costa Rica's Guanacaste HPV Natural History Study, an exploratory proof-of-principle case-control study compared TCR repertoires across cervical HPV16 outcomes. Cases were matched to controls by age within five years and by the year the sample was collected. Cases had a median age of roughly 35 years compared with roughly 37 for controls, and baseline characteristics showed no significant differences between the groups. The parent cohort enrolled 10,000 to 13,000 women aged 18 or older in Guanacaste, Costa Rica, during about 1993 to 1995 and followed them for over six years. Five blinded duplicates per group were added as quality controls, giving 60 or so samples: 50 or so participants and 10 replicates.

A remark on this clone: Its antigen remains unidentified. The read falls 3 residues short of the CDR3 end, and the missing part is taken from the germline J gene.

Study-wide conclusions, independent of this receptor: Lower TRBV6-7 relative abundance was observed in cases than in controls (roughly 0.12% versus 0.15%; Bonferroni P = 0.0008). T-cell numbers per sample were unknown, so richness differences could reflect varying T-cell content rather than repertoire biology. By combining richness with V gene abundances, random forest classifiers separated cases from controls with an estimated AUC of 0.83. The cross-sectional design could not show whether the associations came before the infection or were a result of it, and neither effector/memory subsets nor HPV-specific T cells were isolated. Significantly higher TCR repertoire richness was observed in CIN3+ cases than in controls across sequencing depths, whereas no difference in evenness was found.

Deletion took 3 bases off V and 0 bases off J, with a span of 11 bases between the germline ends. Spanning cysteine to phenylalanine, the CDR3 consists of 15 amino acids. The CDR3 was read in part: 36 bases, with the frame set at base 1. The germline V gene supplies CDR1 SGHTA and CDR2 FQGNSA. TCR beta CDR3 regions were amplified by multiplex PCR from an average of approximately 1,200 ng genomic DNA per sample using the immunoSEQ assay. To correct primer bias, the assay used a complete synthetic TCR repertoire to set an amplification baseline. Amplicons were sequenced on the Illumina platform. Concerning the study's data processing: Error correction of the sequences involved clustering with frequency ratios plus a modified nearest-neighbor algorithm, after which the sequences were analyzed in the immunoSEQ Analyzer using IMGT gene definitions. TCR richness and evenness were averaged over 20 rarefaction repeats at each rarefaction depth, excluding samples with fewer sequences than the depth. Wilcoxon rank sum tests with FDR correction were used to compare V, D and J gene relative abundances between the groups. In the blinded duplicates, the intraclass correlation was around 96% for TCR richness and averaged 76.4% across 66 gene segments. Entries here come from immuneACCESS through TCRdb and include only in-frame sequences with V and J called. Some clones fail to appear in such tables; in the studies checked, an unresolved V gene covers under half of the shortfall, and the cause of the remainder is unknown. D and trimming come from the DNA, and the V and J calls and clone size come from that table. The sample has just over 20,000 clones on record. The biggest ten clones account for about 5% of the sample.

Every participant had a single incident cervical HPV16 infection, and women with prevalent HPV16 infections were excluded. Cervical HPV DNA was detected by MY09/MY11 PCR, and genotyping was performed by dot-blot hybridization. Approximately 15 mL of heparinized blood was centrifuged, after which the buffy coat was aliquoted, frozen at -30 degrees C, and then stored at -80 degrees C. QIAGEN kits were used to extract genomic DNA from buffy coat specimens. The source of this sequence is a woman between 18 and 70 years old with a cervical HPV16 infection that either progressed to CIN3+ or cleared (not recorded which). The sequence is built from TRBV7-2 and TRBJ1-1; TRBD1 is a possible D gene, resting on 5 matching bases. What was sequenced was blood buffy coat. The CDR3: CASSFGHYMNTEAFF. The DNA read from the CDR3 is TGTGCCAGCAGCTTCGGACATTACATGAACACTGAA.